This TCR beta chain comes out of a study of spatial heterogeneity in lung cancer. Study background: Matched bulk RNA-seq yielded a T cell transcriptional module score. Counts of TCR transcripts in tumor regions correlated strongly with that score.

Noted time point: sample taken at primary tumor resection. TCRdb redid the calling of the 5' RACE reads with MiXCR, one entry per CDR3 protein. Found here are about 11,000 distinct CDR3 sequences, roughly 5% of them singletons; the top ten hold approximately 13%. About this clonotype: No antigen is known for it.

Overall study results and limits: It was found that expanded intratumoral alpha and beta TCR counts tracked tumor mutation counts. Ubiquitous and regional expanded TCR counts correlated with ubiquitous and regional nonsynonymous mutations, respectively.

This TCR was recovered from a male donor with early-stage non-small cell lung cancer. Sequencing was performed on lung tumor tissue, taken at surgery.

In DNA, the CDR3 is TGTGCCAGCAGCTTATCTAGCGGGGTGGGGGATACGCAGTATTTT. As protein: CASSLSSGVGDTQYF. This rearrangement joins TRBV7-2 to TRBJ2-3; 9 bases agree with TRBD2. The CDR3 extends over 15 amino acids. The junction had 6 bases not matched to a gene; V was cut back by 2 bases and J by 6 bases. Germline loops: CDR1 SGHTA, CDR2 FQGNSA.